This TCR beta chain originates from a study of T cell changes during pregnancy in multiple sclerosis. Assay: immunoSEQ multiplex PCR; the TCRdb copy retains only in-frame clones and omits some. Of around 44,000 clones in the sample, around 94% were seen once. The sample consisted of peripheral blood. The TCR comes from a female donor with multiple sclerosis, enrolled in a pregnancy study.

The CDR3: CASSGSGIYNEQFF. Here the CDR3 DNA reads TGTGCCAGCAGTGGAAGCGGGATTTACAATGAGCAGTTCTTC. The genes are TRBV2 and TRBJ2-1; 7 bases agree with TRBD2. The CDR3 has 14 residues. Germline V lookup: CDR1 SNHLY, CDR2 FYNNEI. With 4 bases clipped from V and 4 bases from J, the junction kept 4 bases outside the gene matches.